These 9 T cell receptor beta chains were sequenced from one sample in a study of cytomegalovirus exposure and HLA in healthy donors. The PCR contained 60 Vbeta and 13 Jbeta primers. This table comes from immunoSEQ multiplex PCR, and its TCRdb copy is limited to in-frame clones, with some not included. The repertoire has 100,000 to 150,000 clones, 70% to 80% of them found once; the top ten carry 4%. The sequencing input was PBMCs. These receptors were obtained from a middle-aged man in good health and CMV-seropositive.

This clone rates as medium-sized (0.01 to 0.1%). The chain couples TRBV19 to TRBJ2-1; TRBD2 aligns across 14 bases. The CDR3 covers 15 residues. The V segment lost 8 bases and the J segment 6 bases; nucleotides outside the gene matches: 6. Germline V gene lookup returns CDR1 LNHDA and CDR2 SQIVND (reference sequence). Here the CDR3 DNA reads TGTGCCAGTGACAGAGGGACTAGCGGGAGCAATGAGCAGTTCTTC. It codes for CASDRGTSGSNEQFF.

V usage is TRBV28 and J usage is TRBJ1-2, with 10 bases aligning to TRBD1. This CDR3 is 15 amino acids long. Losses at the gene ends were 11 bases for V and 4 bases for J; bases not matched to a gene: 13. Germline V CDR1 and CDR2: MDHEN, SYDVKM. The CDR3 region has the DNA TGTGCCGCCAAGAGACAGGGGGCTAATGGCTATGGCTACACCTTC. Its translation: CAAKRQGANGYGYTF.

This clone was seen more than once but under ten times. The gene calls are TRBV14 and TRBJ1-1; D gene unclear. Germline CDR1 SGHDN, CDR2 FVKESK. V dropped 0 bases and J dropped 8 bases, with 13 bases sitting between them. The CDR3 has 14 residues. CDR3 protein: CASSQDAGLGEAFF. The CDR3 DNA is TGTGCCAGCAGCCAAGATGCGGGGTTGGGGGAAGCTTTCTTT.

This clone showed up just a few times. The CDR3 DNA is TGTGCCAGCAGCATCCAGGACAGGAGCTCCTACAATGAGCAGTTCTTC. This translates into CASSIQDRSSYNEQFF. The chain combines TRBV7-8 with TRBJ2-1, with TRBD1 matching over 7 bases. The V gene's germline CDR1 is SGHVS and CDR2 FQNEAQ. CDR3 length: 16 amino acids. Trimming cost V 5 bases and J 0 bases; bases outside gene matches: 7.

This chain links TRBV5-4 with TRBJ2-2, with TRBD1 matching 7 bases. Germline V gene data show CDR1 as SGHNT and CDR2 as YYREEE (reference sequence). V was pared by 1 base and J by 6 bases, with 9 bases of the junction left unmatched. This CDR3 is 16 amino acids long. The CDR3 nucleotides read TGTGCCAGCAGCTTGTGGGCAGGGGGTCTCCCCGGGGAGCTGTTTTTT. Its translation is CASSLWAGGLPGELFF.

The V call is TRBV7-2, the J call TRBJ2-2; a possible D gene is TRBD2 (5 bases). The ends were cut back, 5 bases at V and 7 bases at J, with 11 bases in the middle. CDR3 length equals 13 residues. Germline V CDR1 and CDR2: SGHTA, FQGNSA. The CDR3 DNA is TGTGCCAGCAGCCTCCGGGCGGGCGGGGAGCTGTTTTTT. Amino acids: CASSLRAGGELFF.

The table lists this clone with a few counts. In DNA, the CDR3 is TGTGCCAGCAGTGAAAGCCTGGCGGGCGGACGACGGAGCTCTGGGGCCAACGTCCTGACTTTC. Translated: CASSESLAGGRRSSGANVLTF. This chain connects TRBV6-1 to TRBJ2-6; TRBD2 is a possible D gene (5 bases). Germline V gene sequence: CDR1 MNHNS, CDR2 SASEGT. V gave up 2 bases and J gave up 0 bases, with 23 bases separating them. This CDR3 has 21 amino acids.

This clone came up once. The chain joins TRBV29-1 to TRBJ2-7; the D gene is possibly TRBD1 (6 bases). V was clipped by 4 bases and J by 0 bases, with 10 bases between them. This CDR3 region has 13 residues. CDR1 SQVTM and CDR2 ANQGSEA come from the germline V gene. The CDR3 reads CSVVRTASYEQYF. In DNA, the CDR3 is TGCAGCGTTGTGAGGACAGCCTCCTACGAGCAGTACTTC.

The CDR3 spells CASTTRRANTGELFF. The CDR3 bases are TGTGCCAGCACTACGCGGCGGGCGAACACCGGGGAGCTGTTTTTT. This chain connects TRBV28 to TRBJ2-2, with D tentatively TRBD2 (5 bases). CDR1 is MDHEN, CDR2 SYDVKM, per germline. Trimming left V 7 bases short and J 0 bases short, with 12 bases between. The CDR3 runs to 15 residues.